Each of the 22 T cell receptor beta chains below was sequenced from the same sample in a study of CD8 T cells in ankylosing spondylitis. One entry per CDR3 protein results from TCRdb running MiXCR on the 5' RACE reads. This sample has some 800,000 distinct CDR3 sequences, with roughly 12% found just once. Study-wide findings and caveats: For ankylosing spondylitis blood, a TCR beta motif of 8 or 9 highly homologous variants appeared characteristic.

These receptors have no known antigen. The sequencing sample was made of blood, either unsorted or a sorted T cell fraction (not recorded which). The origin of the receptors is a male donor with ankylosing spondylitis.

In this sample, this clonotype turned up a few times. The rearrangement joins TRBV3-1 to TRBJ1-1; no reliable D call. This CDR3 is 11 amino acids long. In germline, CDR1 is LGHDT, CDR2 YNNKEL (reference sequence). The V end was cut by 5 bases, the J end by 11 bases, with 12 bases between. CDR3 DNA: TGTGCCAGCAGCTCTCCGACTATGGCTTTCTTT. Encoded protein: CASSSPTMAFF.

The chain combines TRBV5-1 with TRBJ2-7; the match to TRBD1 covers 10 bases. This CDR3 has 14 residues. Germline CDR1 is SGHRS and CDR2 is YFSETQ. V was pared by 4 bases and J by 5 bases, with 6 bases of the junction left unmatched. The CDR3 DNA is TGCGCCAGCAGCACTGCCGGGACAGGGGACGAGCAGTACTTC. Translating it yields CASSTAGTGDEQYF.

This clonotype was seen repeatedly, ten times or more. The chain uses TRBV20-1 and TRBJ1-5, with D maybe TRBD1 (5 bases). The CDR3 spans 13 residues. Deletions cut 6 bases from V and 5 bases from J, with 14 bases between. Germline-derived CDR1 and CDR2 are DFQATT and SNEGSKA (reference sequence). The CDR3 region has the DNA TGCAGTGCCATGTCGGACATCGATCAGCCCCAGCATTTT. It codes for CSAMSDIDQPQHF.

This clonotype was seen repeatedly, ten times or more. This rearrangement joins TRBV3-1 to TRBJ1-4; 7 bases align to TRBD1. The ends lost 5 bases at V and 6 bases at J; junction bases unmatched: 12. Looked up from germline, CDR1 is LGHDT and CDR2 is YNNKEL (reference sequence). This CDR3 has 16 residues. This CDR3 reads CASSYRDSASHEKLFF. The DNA of the CDR3 is TGTGCCAGCAGCTACCGGGACAGTGCTTCTCATGAAAAACTGTTTTTT.

This clonotype has at least ten counts. The rearrangement uses TRBV5-1 and TRBJ2-2; D ambiguous. The CDR3 length is 13 residues. Germline CDR1 and CDR2: SGHRS and YFSETQ. V lost 5 bases and J lost 0, with 5 bases in between. This chain's CDR3 is CASRPTNTGELFF. DNA of the CDR3: TGCGCCAGCAGGCCCACGAACACCGGGGAGCTGTTTTTT.

The rearrangement joins TRBV7-2 to TRBJ2-3, with 7 bases identical to TRBD2. The CDR3 loop spans 15 amino acids. Germline lookup yields CDR1 SGHTA and CDR2 FQGNSA. Germline trimming cut 5 bases from V and 4 bases from J; bases unmatched to any gene: 9. The CDR3 DNA is TGTGCCAGCAGCCCCGGGACTATTTGGGCAGATACGCAGTATTTT. It translates to CASSPGTIWADTQYF.

This clonotype was picked up many times. This chain links TRBV28 with TRBJ1-1, with D unclear. Per the germline V gene, CDR1 is MDHEN and CDR2 is SYDVKM. V shed 9 bases and J shed 0 bases, with 5 bases lying between them. CDR3 length equals 11 residues. The CDR3 DNA follows: TGTGCCAGTAACATGAACACTGAAGCTTTCTTT. It specifies CASNMNTEAFF.

This clonotype was seen only a few times. The chain combines TRBV5-1 with TRBJ1-5; the D is unclear. This CDR3 region has 16 residues. The germline CDR1 and CDR2 sequences are SGHRS and YFSETQ. V lost 0 bases and J lost 3, with 13 bases in between. CDR3 sequence reads: CASSLGVGGINQPQHF. CDR3 DNA: TGCGCCAGCAGCTTGGGAGTTGGTGGCATCAATCAGCCCCAGCATTTT. Full variable domain (missing parts from reference TRBV5-1 and TRBJ1-5): KAGVTQTPRYLIKTRGQQVTLSCSPISGHRSVSWYQQTPGQGLQFLFEYFSETQRNKGNFPGRFSGRQFSNSRSEMNVSTLELGDSALYLCASSLGVGGINQPQHFGDGTRLSIL.

This clonotype turned up a few times. This chain joins TRBV20-1 and TRBJ1-5; the D is unclear. CDR3 length: 15 residues. Trimming pared 5 bases from V and 2 bases from J, leaving 16 bases between. CDR1 is DFQATT, CDR2 SNEGSKA, per germline (reference sequence). The CDR3 region has the DNA TGCAGTGCTCTCAATCTGGGCAGAGGCAATCAGCCCCAGCATTTT. It specifies CSALNLGRGNQPQHF.

The chain has TRBV27 and TRBJ2-3; D is undetermined. Germline V gene data show CDR1 as MNHEY and CDR2 as SMNVEV (reference sequence). The V end lost 3 bases, the J end lost 3 bases, and 25 bases lay between the germline ends. CDR3 length: 19 residues. In nucleotides, the CDR3 is TGTGCCAGCAGTTTCTCCCCTGGTGGTAGGGCCCTACGAACAGATACGCAGTATTTT. Translation gives CASSFSPGGRALRTDTQYF.

This clonotype has at least ten counts. This rearrangement joins TRBV27 to TRBJ2-1; 12 positions agree with TRBD2. CDR1 is MNHEY and CDR2 is SMNVEV in the germline V gene (reference sequence). The ends lost 5 bases at V and 15 bases at J; junction bases unmatched: 2. The CDR3 has 11 residues. This CDR3 reads CASSASGRAFF. As DNA, the CDR3 is TGTGCCAGCAGTGCTAGCGGGAGGGCGTTCTTC.

This clonotype appeared many times. The CDR3 nucleotides are TGTGCCAGCAGTCTCACAGGGGCGCCGGTCTCACCCCTCCACTTT. Translation gives CASSLTGAPVSPLHF. V and J are TRBV12-3 or TRBV12-4 and TRBJ1-6; 7 bases fit TRBD1. The CDR3 spans 15 residues. The junction had 11 bases not matched to a gene; V was cut back by 5 bases and J by 10 bases.

This clonotype has ten or more counts. The chain carries TRBV29-1 and TRBJ1-4; D may be TRBD1 (5 bases). The germline V gene encodes CDR1 SQVTM and CDR2 ANQGSEA. There are 14 residues in the CDR3. Trimming left V 7 bases short and J 3 bases short, with 15 bases between. The CDR3 DNA reads as TGCAGCGCGCAGGGCGGGCATGCTAATGAAAAACTGTTTTTT. It yields the protein CSAQGGHANEKLFF.

About this clonotype: No conserved phenylalanine or tryptophan is present at the end of the CDR3, so a read error is the likely explanation. The V and J genes are TRBV28 and TRBJ1-4; tentatively, D is TRBD1 (5 bases). Germline CDR1 and CDR2: MDHEN and SYDVKM. V lost 8 bases to trimming and J lost 4 bases, with 11 bases between them. The CDR3 runs to 13 residues. CDR3 residues: CASQGGLNEKLFL. The CDR3 bases are TGTGCCAGCCAGGGAGGCCTTAATGAAAAACTGTTTCTT.

The chain couples TRBV20-1 to TRBJ2-1, with TRBD1 matching 10 bases. The germline CDR1 and CDR2 sequences are DFQATT and SNEGSKA (reference sequence). After removal of 2 bases from V and 3 bases from J, the junction contained 13 bases not matched to a gene. The CDR3 extends over 18 amino acids. This CDR3 is CSARSLSTGQGIYNEQFF. The CDR3 DNA reads TGCAGTGCTAGATCCCTATCTACGGGACAGGGGATCTACAATGAGCAGTTCTTC.

There are a few counts of this clonotype. The chain has TRBV4-3 and TRBJ2-7; 9 positions match TRBD2. The CDR3 contains 16 residues. The trim removed 0 bases at V and 6 bases at J, leaving 9 bases unmatched. The V gene's germline CDR1 is LGHNA and CDR2 YSLEER. Written as DNA, the CDR3 is TGCGCCAGCAGCCAAGATTTAGCTAGCGGGATCTTCGAGCAGTACTTC. Translation gives CASSQDLASGIFEQYF.

This clonotype was seen only a few times. The rearrangement links TRBV7-2 to TRBJ2-3; D is uncertain. The germline gives CDR1 SGHTA, CDR2 FQGNSA. CDR3 length equals 13 residues. V lost 5 bases, J lost 4 bases, and 10 bases lay in between. The CDR3 loop is CASSPYRADTQYF. The CDR3 DNA reads TGTGCCAGCAGCCCATACCGGGCAGATACGCAGTATTTT.

This clonotype was recorded at least ten times. The gene calls are TRBV29-1 and TRBJ2-3, with D perhaps matching TRBD1 (6 bases). The CDR3 covers 14 residues. Germline loops: CDR1 SQVTM, CDR2 ANQGSEA. V was clipped by 5 bases and J by 5 bases, with 17 bases between them. CDR3 protein: CSVSDRPFKDTQYF. As DNA, the CDR3 is TGCAGCGTTTCCGACAGGCCCTTCAAAGATACGCAGTATTTT.

CDR3 sequence: CASSSTRGAGELFF. Written as DNA, the CDR3 is TGTGCCAGCAGCTCAACGCGGGGGGCCGGGGAGCTGTTTTTT. V and J are TRBV7-9 and TRBJ2-2; TRBD2 aligns across 8 bases. CDR3 length: 14 residues. CDR1 and CDR2 from the germline V gene are SEHNR and FQNEAQ (reference sequence). Trimming at V came to 4 bases and at J to 6 bases, leaving 4 bases not matched to a gene. Using reference TRBV7-9 and TRBJ2-2 for the parts outside the CDR3, the full variable domain is DTGVSQNPRHKITKRGQNVTFRCDPISEHNRLYWYRQTLGQGPEFLTYFQNEAQLEKSRLLSDRFSAERPKGSFSTLEIQRTEQGDSAMYLCASSSTRGAGELFFGEGSRLTVL.

The chain recombines TRBV6-5 with TRBJ2-3; no reliable D call. Germline values: CDR1 MNHEY, CDR2 SVGAGI. V shed 0 bases and J shed 0 bases, with 4 bases lying between them. This CDR3 is built from 14 residues. CDR3 in amino acids: CASSYSQSTDTQYF. The CDR3 coding sequence is TGTGCCAGCAGTTACTCGCAGAGCACAGATACGCAGTATTTT.

This clonotype has a count of ten or more. The chain uses TRBV20-1 and TRBJ2-1; TRBD2 agrees at 12 bases. This CDR3 is built from 14 residues. Germline values: CDR1 DFQATT, CDR2 SNEGSKA (reference sequence). J gave up 10 bases and V 3 bases, and 7 bases lay outside the gene matches. The CDR3 coding sequence is TGCAGTGCTAGTCTGCTAGCGGGGGGGCCGGAGCAGTTCTTC. This encodes CSASLLAGGPEQFF.

This clonotype showed up just a few times. The chain recombines TRBV20-1 with TRBJ2-1; TRBD2 matches 8 bases. The CDR3 runs to 14 residues. J lost 10 bases, V lost 4 bases, and 12 bases had no gene match. Germline V CDR1 and CDR2: DFQATT, SNEGSKA (reference sequence). The CDR3 DNA reads as TGCAGTGCTATAGTGGCGGGGGGTCCAATCGAGCAGTTCTTC. As protein: CSAIVAGGPIEQFF.